Each of the 16 T cell receptor beta chains below was sequenced from the same sample in a study of OX40 agonist ivuxolimab in advanced cancers. Only in-frame clones appear in the TCRdb table, and some are missing; sequencing was by immunoSEQ multiplex PCR. The sample has under 75,000 clones, 65% to 85% seen once. The sequencing used CD4+ or CD8+ T cells sorted from blood, collected in a trial of the OX40 agonist ivuxolimab. The receptors derive from an adult with an advanced solid tumor such as melanoma, head and neck, liver or kidney cancer.

This clone has just one count. The chain uses TRBV5-4 and TRBJ2-1; 10 bases line up with TRBD2. Germline CDR1 reads SGHNT; CDR2 reads YYREEE (reference sequence). CDR3 length: 16 residues. J was trimmed by 4 bases and V by 1 base; bases with no gene match: 5. This CDR3 is CASSLRLGLAYNEQFF. The CDR3 nucleotides read TGTGCCAGCAGCTTGAGACTGGGACTAGCGTACAATGAGCAGTTCTTC. Together with reference TRBV5-4 and TRBJ2-1, the CDR3 gives the full variable domain: ETGVTQSPTHLIKTRGQQVTLRCSSQSGHNTVSWYQQALGQGPQFIFQYYREEENGRGNFPPRFSGLQFPNYSSELNVNALELDDSALYLCASSLRLGLAYNEQFFGPGTRLTVL.

The chain employs TRBV7-9 and TRBJ1-1; possibly TRBD1 for D (5 bases). Germline-derived CDR1 and CDR2 are SEHNR and FQNEAQ (reference sequence). This CDR3 has 13 amino acids. The V end was cut by 6 bases, the J end by 3 bases, with 11 bases between. DNA for the CDR3: TGTGCCAGCAGTTCGGGGGGAGACACTGAAGCTTTCTTT. As protein: CASSSGGDTEAFF.

The V call is TRBV29-1, the J call TRBJ1-4; 9 positions agree with TRBD1. The CDR3 covers 14 residues. The germline V gene has CDR1 SQVTM and CDR2 ANQGSEA. V lost 7 bases, J lost 10 bases, and 13 bases stayed unmatched. Here the CDR3 DNA reads TGCAGCGCCCTCGGGGGACAGGGTTCTAGAAAACTGTTTTTT. Translated, it gives CSALGGQGSRKLFF.

The V call is TRBV11-2, the J call TRBJ2-5; D is ambiguous. V dropped 2 bases and J dropped 0 bases, with 1 base sitting between them. The CDR3 extends over 12 amino acids. The germline CDR1 and CDR2 sequences are SGHAT and FQNNGV. The CDR3 coding sequence is TGTGCCAGCAGCTTATACCAAGAGACCCAGTACTTC. The encoded protein is CASSLYQETQYF.

The rearrangement uses TRBV28 and TRBJ1-2; 9 nucleotides agree with TRBD1. V was clipped by 2 bases and J by 7 bases; unmatched bases: 8. CDR3 length: 15 residues. Germline loops: CDR1 MDHEN, CDR2 SYDVKM. The chain's CDR3 is CASSLVDRGVGGYTF. Here the CDR3 DNA reads TGTGCCAGCAGTTTAGTGGACAGGGGAGTAGGTGGCTACACCTTC.

As DNA, the CDR3 is TGTGCCAGCAGCCAATACCACAGGGCGTCTGGGGCCAACGTCCTGACTTTC. The encoded protein is CASSQYHRASGANVLTF. The chain combines TRBV14 with TRBJ2-6, with a weak D call TRBD1 (6 bases). The CDR3 runs 17 residues. Germline values: CDR1 SGHDN, CDR2 FVKESK. Between the trimmed V and J ends, which lost 2 bases and 1 base, there was a span of 12 bases.

This rearrangement joins TRBV7-9 to TRBJ2-3, with 13 bases matching TRBD2. Germline CDR1 and CDR2: SEHNR and FQNEAQ (reference sequence). The CDR3 is made up of 15 amino acids. V trimming: 5 bases; J trimming: 1 base; junction bases outside the gene matches: 0. This chain's CDR3 is CASSGLAGGTDTQYF. DNA of the CDR3: TGTGCCAGCAGCGGACTAGCGGGAGGCACAGATACGCAGTATTTT. The whole variable domain, filled in from reference TRBV7-9 and TRBJ2-3, reads DTGVSQNPRHKITKRGQNVTFRCDPISEHNRLYWYRQTLGQGPEFLTYFQNEAQLEKSRLLSDRFSAERPKGSFSTLEIQRTEQGDSAMYLCASSGLAGGTDTQYFGPGTRLTVL.

V is TRBV30 and J is TRBJ1-1; 7 nucleotides agree with TRBD1. V shed 3 bases, J shed 2 bases, and the junction held 6 bases outside the gene matches. Germline CDR1 is GTSNPN and CDR2 is SVGIG (reference sequence). The CDR3 has 14 amino acids. In DNA, the CDR3 is TGTGCCTGGAGCCTGGGACAGATAAACACTGAAGCTTTCTTT. It yields the protein CAWSLGQINTEAFF.

DNA of the CDR3: TGTGCCAGCAGCGTACAGGGAATTGGCAGGGGCTCTGGAAACACCATATATTTT. Protein product: CASSVQGIGRGSGNTIYF. The J gene is TRBJ1-3, the V gene TRBV9, with D possibly matching TRBD1 (6 bases). Germline V CDR1 and CDR2: SGDLS, YYNGEE. Deletions cut 1 base from V and 0 bases from J, with 17 bases between. The CDR3 is 18 residues long.

On this clone itself: A read error is possible here, since a much larger clone lies one base away. The chain couples TRBV21-1 to TRBJ1-1. TRBV21-1 is a pseudogene locus. CDR3 length: 13 amino acids. CDR3 loop: CASSPGAESEAFF. The CDR3 DNA reads as TGTGCCAGCAGCCCAGGTGCGGAGAGTGAAGCTTTCTTT.

In DNA form, the CDR3 reads TGTGCCAGCAGTTTACCCCTTTTTGCGGGAGGGTCCTACGAGCAGTACTTC. This encodes CASSLPLFAGGSYEQYF. The chain links TRBV27 to TRBJ2-7, with 9 bases identical to TRBD2. V was clipped by 2 bases and J by 1 base; unmatched bases: 9. CDR3 length equals 17 residues. Germline-derived CDR1 and CDR2 are MNHEY and SMNVEV (reference sequence).

The CDR3 DNA sequence: TGCAGCGTTAGACTGAGGGGACCGTCCTACGAGCAGTACTTC. Protein product: CSVRLRGPSYEQYF. The genes are TRBV29-1 and TRBJ2-7, with D possibly called TRBD1 or TRBD2 (5 bases each). This CDR3 is built from 14 residues. Germline V CDR1 and CDR2: SQVTM, ANQGSEA. Deletions cut 5 bases from V and 1 base from J, with 15 bases between.

V is TRBV4-2 and J is TRBJ2-5; either TRBD1 or TRBD2 may supply D (6 bases each). This CDR3 is built from 17 residues. Trimming pared 0 bases from V and 5 bases from J, leaving 19 bases between. Germline-derived CDR1 and CDR2 are LGHNA and YNFKEQ. This CDR3 is CASSQDAGRIRGETQYF. In DNA form, the CDR3 reads TGTGCCAGCAGCCAAGATGCGGGACGGATTAGGGGGGAGACCCAGTACTTC.

The gene calls are TRBV6-1 and TRBJ2-7; 8 bases map to TRBD1. This CDR3 comprises 14 residues. With 5 bases clipped from V and 3 bases from J, the junction kept 6 bases outside the gene matches. Germline CDR1 reads MNHNS; CDR2 reads SASEGT. CDR3 loop: CASSIRDRSYEQYF. The DNA for the CDR3 is TGTGCCAGCAGTATCCGGGACAGGAGCTACGAGCAGTACTTC.

The count of this clone is one. The chain carries TRBV7-3 and TRBJ2-2, with D tentatively TRBD1 (5 bases). The CDR3 runs 15 residues. The V end was cut by 6 bases, the J end by 4 bases, with 15 bases between. Germline loops: CDR1 SGHTA, CDR2 FQGTGA. The CDR3 protein is CASSLSRAFTGELFF. CDR3 coding DNA: TGTGCCAGCAGTCTTTCCAGGGCGTTCACCGGGGAGCTGTTTTTT.

The rearrangement joins TRBV4-1 to TRBJ1-2, with 7 nucleotides matching TRBD1. Germline V gene data show CDR1 as MGHRA and CDR2 as YSYEKL. V was clipped by 2 bases and J by 4 bases; unmatched bases: 7. The CDR3 covers 15 residues. The DNA for the CDR3 is TGCGCCAGCAGCCAAACGACAGGGATGGGCTATGGCTACACCTTC. As protein: CASSQTTGMGYGYTF.